This TCR beta chain was observed in a study of blood T cells in healthy people across ages. Study-level points and caveats: PBMCs were not sorted, which prevented a conclusive comparison of naive versus antigen-experienced cells.

This clonotype was recorded at least ten times. No antigen is known for it. Healthy Russian Caucasian donors spanned ages 6 to 90 years. A second about 7 to 12 cycle PCR used barcoded and J-beta primers. TCRdb reanalysed the 5' RACE reads using MiXCR and keeps one entry per CDR3 protein. The data contain fewer than 1,000,000 distinct CDR3 sequences, approximately 44% of them singletons. The TCR sequence derives from a man aged 55-75 years in good health. Sequenced material: blood.

For the CDR3, the DNA is TGTGCCAGCAGTTGGGAGGGTGGCGAGCAGTACTTC. It is translated as CASSWEGGEQYF. The genes are TRBV12-3 or TRBV12-4 and TRBJ2-7; 7 bases are shared with TRBD2. V was clipped by 4 bases and J by 6 bases; unmatched bases: 3. CDR3 size: 12 residues.